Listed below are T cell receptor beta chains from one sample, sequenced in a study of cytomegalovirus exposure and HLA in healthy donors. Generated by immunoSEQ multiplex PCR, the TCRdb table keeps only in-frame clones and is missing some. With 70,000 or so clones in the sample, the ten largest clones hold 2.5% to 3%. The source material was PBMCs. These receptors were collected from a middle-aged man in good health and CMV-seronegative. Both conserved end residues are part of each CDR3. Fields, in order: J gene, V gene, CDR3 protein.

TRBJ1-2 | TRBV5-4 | CASRPTGGYGYTF
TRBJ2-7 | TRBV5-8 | CASSPRQGPYEQYF
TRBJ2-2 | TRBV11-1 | CASSLTRTGELFF
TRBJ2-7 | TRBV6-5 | CASSYSAVAYEQYF
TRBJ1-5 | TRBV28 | CATQGAHGQPQHF
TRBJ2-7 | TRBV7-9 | CASSLSSYEQYF
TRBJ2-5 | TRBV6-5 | CASSDSPPETQYF
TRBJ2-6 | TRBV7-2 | CASSLLGQGTGANVLTF
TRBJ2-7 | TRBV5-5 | CASSRDPGYYEQYF
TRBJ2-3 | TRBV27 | CASSYSGGGKDTQYF
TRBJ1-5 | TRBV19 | CASSILGTPYSNQPQHF
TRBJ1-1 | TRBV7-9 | CASSAFRGLRAFF
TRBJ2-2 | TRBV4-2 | CASSHEAGANTGELFF
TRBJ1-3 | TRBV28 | CASGSQGTTIYF
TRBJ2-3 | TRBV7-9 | CASSHITGTGMDTQYF
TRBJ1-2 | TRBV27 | CASRRADNYGYTF
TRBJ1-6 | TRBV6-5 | CAIAGQGNSPLHF
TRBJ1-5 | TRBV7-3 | CASSSTPGQAVSQPQHF